This TCR beta chain is drawn from a study of shared clonotypes between healthy human individuals. Study-level results: Rarefaction gave evidence that sorted-subset sequencing remained incomplete despite large depth.

Germline loops: CDR1 SQVTM, CDR2 ANQGSEA. V was cut by 4 bases and J by 8 bases, with 11 bases left in between. CDR3 length: 11 residues. In the CD4+ fraction, cells were divided into CD45RA+ naive and CD45RA-negative memory subsets. Method: immunoSEQ multiplex PCR; TCRdb's copy keeps in-frame clones and lacks some. The table shows around 2,000,000 clones, with roughly 94% occurring only once. As concerns this clone: Antigen unknown.

This chain joins TRBV29-1 and TRBJ1-2, with D perhaps TRBD1 (6 bases). The receptor was isolated from a man aged 18 to 30 in good health. The specimen was naive CD4+ T cells sorted from blood. Subset denoted: CD45RA+ positively selected. The CDR3 DNA is TGCAGCGTTGGGTCAGGGGTCGGCTACACCTTC. As protein: CSVGSGVGYTF.